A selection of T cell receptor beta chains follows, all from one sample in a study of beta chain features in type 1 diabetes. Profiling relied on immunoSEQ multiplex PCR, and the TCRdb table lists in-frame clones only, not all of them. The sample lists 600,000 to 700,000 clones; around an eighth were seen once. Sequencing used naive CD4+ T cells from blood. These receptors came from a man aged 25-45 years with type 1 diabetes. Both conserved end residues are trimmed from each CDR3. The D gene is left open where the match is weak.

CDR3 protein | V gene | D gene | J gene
SVVGTGGDEQY | TRBV29-1 | TRBD2 | .
ASSVDGTRETQY | TRBV9 | TRBD2 | TRBJ2-5
ASTQPGQGTEAF | TRBV11-1 | TRBD1 | TRBJ1-1
ASSIKSGGATDTQY | TRBV19 | TRBD2 | TRBJ2-3
ASSPAGTEYGYT | TRBV18 | TRBD1 | TRBJ1-2
ASSIAGEETQY | TRBV5-5 | TRBD2 | TRBJ2-5
ASSETANTGELF | TRBV2 | . | TRBJ2-2
ASSFNKAAQY | TRBV28 | . | TRBJ2-3
ASSTPRRDKSYNEQF | TRBV9 | . | TRBJ2-1
SVVSRARLNTEAF | TRBV29-1 | . | TRBJ1-1
SVEDGYRGSTDTQY | TRBV29-1 | TRBD1 | TRBJ2-3
ASSPQGATDEQY | TRBV11-3 | TRBD1 | TRBJ2-7
ASSEIRYGYT | TRBV6-1 | . | TRBJ1-2
ANADHTDTQY | TRBV28 | . | TRBJ2-3
ASSQGDRDGETQY | TRBV4-2 | TRBD1 | TRBJ2-5
SAEGVVNTEAF | TRBV29-1 | . | TRBJ1-1
AWSSQLNYGYT | TRBV30 | . | TRBJ1-2
ASSLVPRQPQH | TRBV5-1 | . | TRBJ1-5
ASSLLAEGSTDTQY | TRBV5-1 | . | TRBJ2-3
ASSPKLPGGRNTEAF | TRBV18 | TRBD1 | TRBJ1-1
ASSHPQGEEQY | TRBV5-1 | TRBD1 | TRBJ2-7
ASSPRPMETQY | TRBV6-6 | . | TRBJ2-5
ASNPGAFNSPLH | TRBV5-8 | . | TRBJ1-6
ASSQVVQGANEAF | TRBV4-1 | TRBD1 | TRBJ1-1
ASSFPTGGTAF | TRBV5-6 | TRBD1 | TRBJ1-1
SVGGFVYGYT | TRBV29-1 | . | TRBJ1-2
ASSERTASPQY | TRBV25-1 | . | TRBJ2-5
ASIPNSSYEQY | TRBV2 | . | TRBJ2-7
ASGLVLTSSYNEQF | TRBV12-5 | . | TRBJ2-1
ASSPRPDSQTGELF | TRBV7-2 | . | TRBJ2-2
ASRNENRGCSNQPQH | TRBV6-7 | TRBD1 | TRBJ1-5
ASRPGTSGTDTQY | TRBV5-1 | TRBD2 | TRBJ2-3
ASKRGQGYGANPYNEQF | TRBV2 | . | TRBJ2-1
ASSLYLRGSPLH | TRBV28 | . | TRBJ1-6
ASSLVMGTEAF | TRBV5-4 | . | TRBJ1-1
ASRLGQVTTDTQY | TRBV6-1 | TRBD1 | TRBJ2-3
ASSPLGPNQPQH | TRBV18 | . | TRBJ1-5
ASSLRVSGGPYNEQF | TRBV7-2 | TRBD2 | TRBJ2-1
ASRTGSEVDTQY | TRBV6-5 | . | TRBJ2-3
ASSLEWLLNTGELF | TRBV11-2 | . | TRBJ2-2
ASSLPGTTEAF | TRBV9 | . | TRBJ1-1
ASSLQTPQGNQPQH | TRBV18 | . | TRBJ1-5
ASSGKGHENTEAF | TRBV5-8 | . | TRBJ1-1
ASSALTGGSYNEQF | TRBV9 | TRBD1 | TRBJ2-1
ASGSGPGQPQH | TRBV27 | . | TRBJ1-5
ASSLGQETQY | TRBV5-6 | . | TRBJ2-5
ASSPGRSNSPLH | TRBV7-9 | . | TRBJ1-6
ASSQGVAAQETQY | TRBV4-3 | . | TRBJ2-5
ASSPGGVAQETQY | TRBV5-1 | . | TRBJ2-5
ASSSPATSSGNTIY | TRBV28 | . | TRBJ1-3
ASSAQGNYGYT | TRBV2 | . | TRBJ1-2
ASSGTANTGELF | TRBV6-4 | . | TRBJ2-2
ASSSDQGDYGYT | TRBV19 | . | TRBJ1-2
ASSLWGQKNEKLF | TRBV5-1 | . | TRBJ1-4